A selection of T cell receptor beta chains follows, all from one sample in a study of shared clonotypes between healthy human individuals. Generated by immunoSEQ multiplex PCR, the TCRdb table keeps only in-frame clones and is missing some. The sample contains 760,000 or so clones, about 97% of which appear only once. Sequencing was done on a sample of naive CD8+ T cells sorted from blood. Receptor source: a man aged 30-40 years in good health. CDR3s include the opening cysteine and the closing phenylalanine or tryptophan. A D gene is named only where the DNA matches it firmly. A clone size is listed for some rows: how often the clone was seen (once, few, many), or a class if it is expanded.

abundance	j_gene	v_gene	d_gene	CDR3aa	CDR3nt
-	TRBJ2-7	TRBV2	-	CASSAHHSGTAPSSYEQYF	TGTGCCAGCAGTGCACACCACTCCGGGACTGCCCCTAGCTCCTACGAGCAGTACTTC
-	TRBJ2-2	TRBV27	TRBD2	CASTGLAGFNTGELFF	TGTGCCAGCACGGGACTAGCGGGTTTTAACACCGGGGAGCTGTTTTTT
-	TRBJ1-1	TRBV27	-	CASSPATVNTEAFF	TGTGCCAGCAGTCCGGCGACGGTGAACACTGAAGCTTTCTTT
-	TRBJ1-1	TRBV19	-	CASGPGRGMNTEAFF	TGTGCCAGTGGACCCGGCAGGGGAATGAACACTGAAGCTTTCTTT
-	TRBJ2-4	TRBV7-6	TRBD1	CASSPPGTENIQYF	TGTGCCAGCAGCCCCCCCGGGACAGAAAACATTCAGTACTTC
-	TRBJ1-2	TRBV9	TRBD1	CASSVVPDRGSYGYTF	TGTGCCAGCAGCGTAGTCCCGGACAGGGGATCCTATGGCTACACCTTC
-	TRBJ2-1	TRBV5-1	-	CASSLVESYNEQFF	TGCGCCAGCAGCTTGGTAGAGTCCTACAATGAGCAGTTCTTC
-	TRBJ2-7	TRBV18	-	CASSPLQGSYEQYF	TGTGCCAGCTCACCACTGCAGGGTTCCTACGAGCAGTACTTC
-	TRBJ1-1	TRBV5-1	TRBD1	CASSSGQMNTEAFF	TGCGCCAGCAGCTCGGGACAGATGAACACTGAAGCTTTCTTT
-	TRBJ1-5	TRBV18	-	CASTYGDSNQPQHF	TGTGCCTCAACGTACGGGGATAGCAATCAGCCCCAGCATTTT
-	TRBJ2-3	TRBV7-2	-	CASILGRVDTQYF	TGTGCCAGCATCCTGGGTCGAGTAGATACGCAGTATTTT
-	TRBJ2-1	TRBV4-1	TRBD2	CASSQGGGSSYNEQFF	TGCGCCAGCAGCCAAGGAGGCGGGAGCTCCTACAATGAGCAGTTCTTC
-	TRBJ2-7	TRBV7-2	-	CASSLPSSGPGVDEQYF	TGTGCCAGCAGCTTGCCCTCCTCGGGGCCCGGGGTGGACGAGCAGTACTTC
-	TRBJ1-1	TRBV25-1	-	CASSEYEGDRGIGGAFF	TGTGCCAGCAGTGAATATGAGGGTGATCGGGGAATCGGCGGAGCTTTCTTT
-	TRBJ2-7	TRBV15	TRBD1	CATSSRDSLGDEQYF	TGTGCCACCTCTTCTCGGGACAGCCTTGGCGACGAGCAGTACTTC
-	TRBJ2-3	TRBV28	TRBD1	CASSLGTGATDTQYF	TGTGCCAGCAGTTTAGGGACAGGGGCCACAGATACGCAGTATTTT
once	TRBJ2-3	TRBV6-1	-	CASTPSTDTQYF	TGTGCCAGCACCCCAAGCACAGATACGCAGTATTTT
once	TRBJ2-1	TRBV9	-	CASSGLAGARPNEQFF	TGTGCCAGCAGCGGTCTGGCGGGGGCCCGCCCTAATGAGCAGTTCTTC
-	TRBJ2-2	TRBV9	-	CASSVADSTGELFF	TGTGCCAGCAGCGTAGCTGACAGCACCGGGGAGCTGTTTTTT
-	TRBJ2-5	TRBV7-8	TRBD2	CASSLLGLGLSKGETQYF	TGTGCCAGCAGCTTATTGGGACTAGGCCTTTCAAAGGGGGAGACCCAGTACTTC
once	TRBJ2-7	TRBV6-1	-	CASSEAPAPAEQYF	TGTGCCAGCAGTGAGGCCCCCGCCCCTGCCGAGCAGTACTTC
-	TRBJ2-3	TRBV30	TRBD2	CAWSGLAGRPLETDTQYF	TGTGCCTGGAGTGGGCTAGCGGGACGCCCCCTTGAAACAGATACGCAGTATTTT
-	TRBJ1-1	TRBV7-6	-	CASSLEVRDTEAFF	TGTGCCAGCAGCTTAGAGGTCAGGGACACTGAAGCTTTCTTT
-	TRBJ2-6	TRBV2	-	CASWTPSSGANVLTF	TGTGCCAGTTGGACTCCCAGCTCTGGGGCCAACGTCCTGACTTTC
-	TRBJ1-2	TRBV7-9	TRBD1	CASSSPGQELNYGYTF	TGTGCCAGCAGCTCCCCGGGACAGGAATTGAACTATGGCTACACCTTC
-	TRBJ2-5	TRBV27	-	CATWGRETQYF	TGTGCCACCTGGGGCCGGGAGACCCAGTACTTC
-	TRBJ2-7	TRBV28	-	CASNTDSRFGEQYF	TGTGCCAGCAATACCGACTCGAGATTCGGCGAGCAGTACTTC
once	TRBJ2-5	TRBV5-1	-	CASRTDGGDQETQYF	TGCGCCAGCCGAACAGATGGAGGGGACCAAGAGACCCAGTACTTC
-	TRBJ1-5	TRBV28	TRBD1	CASSQQGAFRQPQHF	TGTGCCAGCAGTCAACAGGGGGCATTTAGGCAGCCCCAGCATTTT
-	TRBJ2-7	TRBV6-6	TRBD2	CASTASPGLEVYF	TGTGCCAGCACTGCCTCACCGGGACTAGAGGTGTACTTC
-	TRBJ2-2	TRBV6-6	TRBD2	CASSYSTSGTGELFF	TGTGCCAGCAGTTACTCGACTAGCGGCACCGGGGAGCTGTTTTTT
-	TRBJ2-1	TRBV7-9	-	CASLFPGGRLGEQFF	TGTGCTAGCCTTTTCCCTGGAGGCCGACTTGGTGAGCAGTTCTTC
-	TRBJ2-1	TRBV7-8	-	CASSFPTTGTLTYNEQFF	TGTGCCAGCAGCTTCCCTACCACCGGGACTCTGACCTACAATGAGCAGTTCTTC
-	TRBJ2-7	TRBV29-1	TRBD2	CSVVNPSGRLDEQYF	TGCAGCGTTGTGAACCCTAGCGGGAGGTTGGACGAGCAGTACTTC
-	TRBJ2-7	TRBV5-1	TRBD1	CASSLLRDRNYEQYF	TGCGCCAGCAGCTTACTCCGGGACAGAAACTACGAGCAGTACTTC
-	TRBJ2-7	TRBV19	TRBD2	CATSSAGTSGRKTYEQYF	TGTGCCACTTCGTCAGCCGGGACTAGCGGGAGGAAAACCTACGAGCAGTACTTC
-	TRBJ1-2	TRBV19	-	CASSIVARSGDGYTF	TGTGCCAGTAGTATAGTGGCACGGTCCGGCGATGGCTACACCTTC
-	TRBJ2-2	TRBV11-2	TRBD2	CASSLYSGSERELFF	TGTGCCAGCAGCTTATATAGCGGGAGTGAAAGGGAGCTGTTTTTT
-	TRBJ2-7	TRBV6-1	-	CASSEVGASGLYEQYF	TGTGCCAGCAGTGAAGTGGGGGCTAGCGGCCTCTACGAGCAGTACTTC
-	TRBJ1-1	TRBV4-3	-	CASSQDKGGLNTEAFF	TGCGCCAGCAGCCAAGATAAGGGGGGCCTGAACACTGAAGCTTTCTTT
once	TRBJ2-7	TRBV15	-	CATSNGLATYEQYF	TGTGCCACCAGCAACGGCCTGGCCACCTACGAGCAGTACTTC
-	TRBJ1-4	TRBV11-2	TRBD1	CASSLATRGREKLFF	TGTGCCAGCAGCTTAGCTACGAGGGGGCGGGAAAAACTGTTTTTT
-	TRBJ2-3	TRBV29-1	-	CSVGPSTDTQYF	TGCAGCGTGGGGCCTAGCACAGATACGCAGTATTTT
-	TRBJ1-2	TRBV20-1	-	CSARDDYGYTF	TGCAGTGCTAGAGATGACTATGGCTACACCTTC
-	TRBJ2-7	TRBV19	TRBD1	CASSPGTGLSYEQYF	TGTGCCAGTAGTCCCGGGACAGGGTTGTCCTACGAGCAGTACTTC
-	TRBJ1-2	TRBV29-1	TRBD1	CSVGGESGTATKNYGYTF	TGCAGCGTTGGGGGGGAGTCCGGGACAGCAACGAAAAACTATGGCTACACCTTC
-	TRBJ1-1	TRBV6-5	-	CASSSRGGGDTEAFF	TGTGCCAGCAGCTCTCGGGGAGGCGGGGACACTGAAGCTTTCTTT
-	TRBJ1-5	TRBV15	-	CATSRDATRDSNQPQHF	TGTGCCACCAGCAGAGATGCCACTCGGGACAGCAATCAGCCCCAGCATTTT
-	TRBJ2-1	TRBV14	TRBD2	CASSPLAGGYNEQFF	TGTGCCAGCAGCCCACTAGCGGGAGGCTACAATGAGCAGTTCTTC
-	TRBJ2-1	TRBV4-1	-	CASSSDSGSYNEQFF	TGCGCCAGCAGCTCCGACTCGGGGTCCTACAATGAGCAGTTCTTC